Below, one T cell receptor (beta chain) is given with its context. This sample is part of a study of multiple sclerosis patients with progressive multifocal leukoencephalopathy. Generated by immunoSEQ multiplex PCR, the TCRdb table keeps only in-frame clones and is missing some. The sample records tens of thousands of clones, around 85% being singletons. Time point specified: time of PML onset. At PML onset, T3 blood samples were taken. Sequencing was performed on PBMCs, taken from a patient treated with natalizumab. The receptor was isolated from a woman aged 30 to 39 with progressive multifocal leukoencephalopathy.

CDR3 sequence: CATAGTSPYEQYF. The CDR3 DNA sequence: TGTGCCACTGCCGGGACTAGTCCTTACGAGCAGTACTTC. The rearrangement links TRBV10-3 to TRBJ2-7; 8 bases map to TRBD2. CDR1 is ENHRY and CDR2 is SYGVKD in the germline V gene. This CDR3 spans 13 amino acids. V lost 10 bases to trimming and J lost 4 bases; unmatched junction nucleotides: 9.